Listed here are 32 T cell receptor beta chains from one sample, sequenced in a study of blood T cell repertoires in COVID-19. The protocol was immunoSEQ multiplex PCR, while the TCRdb copy is restricted to in-frame clones and leaves out a portion. The sample lists around 250,000 clones, roughly 85% occurring once. The sample consisted of peripheral blood. Receptor source: a woman younger than 35 with acute or convalescent COVID-19.

The genes are TRBV7-9 and TRBJ1-2; TRBD1 agrees at 7 bases. The CDR3 contains 13 residues. Trimming took 5 bases from V and 3 from J; bases not matched to a gene: 3. Germline-derived CDR1 and CDR2 are SEHNR and FQNEAQ (reference sequence). This chain's CDR3 is CASSVGTDYGYTF. CDR3 bases: TGTGCCAGCAGCGTGGGGACAGACTATGGCTACACCTTC.

The CDR3 protein is CASSQGTGEGETQYF. The CDR3 coding sequence is TGCGCCAGCAGCCAGGGGACAGGGGAGGGAGAGACCCAGTACTTC. The genes are TRBV4-3 and TRBJ2-5; 10 bases agree with TRBD1. J lost 4 bases, V lost 3 bases, and 5 bases had no gene match. This CDR3 has 15 amino acids. Germline V gene sequence: CDR1 LGHNA, CDR2 YSLEER.

This clone showed up just once. The chain joins TRBV18 to TRBJ1-1; 7 bases match TRBD1. The CDR3 length is 15 residues. Unmatched junction bases numbered 5, after V lost 3 bases and J lost 1 base. Per the germline V gene, CDR1 is KGHSH and CDR2 is LQKENI. CDR3 DNA: TGTGCCAGCTCACCCTCTACAGGGGCGAACACTGAAGCTTTCTTT. As protein: CASSPSTGANTEAFF.

The V call is TRBV29-1, the J call TRBJ2-7, with 9 bases aligning to TRBD2. The CDR3 has 14 residues. The ends lost 1 base at V and 6 bases at J; junction bases unmatched: 7. Germline CDR1 reads SQVTM; CDR2 reads ANQGSEA. The CDR3 sequence is CSVEGLAGPSEQYF. CDR3 nucleotides: TGCAGCGTTGAAGGTCTAGCGGGACCCTCCGAGCAGTACTTC.

The V call is TRBV29-1, the J call TRBJ1-3; 9 nucleotides align to TRBD1. The CDR3 extends over 17 amino acids. Germline CDR1 reads SQVTM; CDR2 reads ANQGSEA. V dropped 6 bases and J dropped 1; count of bases not matched to a gene: 13. CDR3 nucleotides: TGCAGCGTAATTGGGACAGGGCCGCCCCAATCTGGAAACACCATATATTTT. Protein sequence: CSVIGTGPPQSGNTIYF.

In this sample, this clone turned up a few times. The J gene is TRBJ2-7, the V gene TRBV20-1, with D tentatively TRBD1 (5 bases). CDR3 size: 14 residues. CDR1 and CDR2 from the germline V gene are DFQATT and SNEGSKA (reference sequence). The germline V and J ends were trimmed by 5 bases and 4 bases, with 18 bases remaining between them. The chain's CDR3 is CSARAPPGAYEQYF. The CDR3 DNA follows: TGCAGTGCTCGTGCTCCACCTGGGGCTTACGAGCAGTACTTC.

In this sample, this clone turned up a few times. The gene calls are TRBV6-5 and TRBJ1-2; tentative D call: TRBD1 (6 bases). V gave up 8 bases and J gave up 6 bases, with 16 bases separating them. This CDR3 is built from 13 residues. Germline CDR1 and CDR2: MNHEY and SVGAGI. CDR3 sequence: CASFGQPGDGYTF. In DNA, the CDR3 is TGTGCCAGCTTTGGACAGCCCGGGGATGGCTACACCTTC.

The chain combines TRBV5-6 with TRBJ2-3; D may be TRBD2 (6 bases). Germline V gives CDR1 SGHDT, CDR2 YYEEEE. This CDR3 is built from 17 residues. Trimming took 4 bases from V and 2 from J, leaving 20 bases between them. This chain's CDR3 is CASSGVDSGYYTDTQYF. The CDR3, as DNA: TGTGCCAGCAGCGGGGTCGATAGCGGTTACTACACAGATACGCAGTATTTT.

This sequence joins TRBV18 and TRBJ1-1; D unclear. V lost 2 bases and J lost 1, with 8 bases in between. The CDR3 extends over 14 amino acids. CDR1 and CDR2 from the germline V gene are KGHSH and LQKENI. In nucleotides, the CDR3 is TGTGCCAGCTCACCAGGGAGCAGGAACACTGAAGCTTTCTTT. Protein sequence: CASSPGSRNTEAFF.

V gene TRBV4-3 combines with J gene TRBJ2-7, with TRBD2 matching 7 bases. The germline V gene encodes CDR1 LGHNA and CDR2 YSLEER. Germline trimming cut 0 bases from V and 1 base from J; bases unmatched to any gene: 3. The CDR3 has 15 amino acids. The CDR3 sequence: CASSQDASGSYEQYF. CDR3 sequence (DNA): TGCGCCAGCAGCCAAGATGCTAGCGGTTCCTACGAGCAGTACTTC.

The rearrangement links TRBV7-6 to TRBJ1-2, with 12 bases fitting TRBD1. The CDR3 extends over 16 amino acids. The trim removed 5 bases at V and 7 bases at J, leaving 11 bases unmatched. Germline CDR1 reads SGHVS; CDR2 reads FNYEAQ. The CDR3 reads CASSPSPGQGAVGYTF. CDR3 DNA sequence: TGTGCCAGCAGCCCTAGCCCGGGACAGGGGGCTGTTGGCTACACCTTC.

This clone was recorded once. The V call is TRBV4-1, the J call TRBJ2-5; D is possibly TRBD1 (6 bases). This CDR3 contains 15 residues. Trimming cost V 0 bases and J 1 base, with 9 bases left between them. CDR1 and CDR2 from the germline V gene are MGHRA and YSYEKL. CDR3 nucleotide sequence: TGCGCCAGCAGCCAAGACCAGGGGTCCCAAGAGACCCAGTACTTC. Amino acid sequence: CASSQDQGSQETQYF.

V gene TRBV19 combines with J gene TRBJ2-5; possibly TRBD2 for D (7 bases). The V gene's germline CDR1 is LNHDA and CDR2 SQIVND (reference sequence). Trimming removed 6 bases from V and 4 bases from J, with 15 bases in between. This CDR3 has 14 amino acids. CDR3 loop: CASSPSGGGETQYF. Here the CDR3 DNA reads TGTGCCAGTAGCCCTTCGGGGGGCGGAGAGACCCAGTACTTC.

This clone occurred once. As DNA, the CDR3 is TGTGCCAGCAGTTATCTCCTAGCAGGTGAGCAGTTCTTC. Protein product: CASSYLLAGEQFF. The rearrangement links TRBV6-2 or TRBV6-3 to TRBJ2-1, with D possibly being TRBD2 (5 bases). The CDR3 runs to 13 residues. Germline V gene lookup returns CDR1 MNHEY and CDR2 SVGEGT. V gave up 3 bases and J gave up 9 bases, with 12 bases separating them.

The chain carries TRBV4-3 and TRBJ1-2, with D tentatively TRBD1 (6 bases). This CDR3 has 13 amino acids. Germline values: CDR1 LGHNA, CDR2 YSLEER. V lost 0 bases to trimming and J lost 8 bases, with 10 bases between them. The CDR3 DNA reads as TGCGCCAGCAGCCAAGATAACAGGGACGGCTACACCTTC. It encodes CASSQDNRDGYTF.

The gene calls are TRBV4-2 and TRBJ2-1; the D is unclear. The CDR3 runs to 15 residues. Germline lookup yields CDR1 LGHNA and CDR2 YNFKEQ. The V end lost 0 bases, the J end lost 8 bases, and 14 bases lay between the germline ends. The CDR3 region has the DNA TGTGCCAGCAGCCAAGATCAGCCTCCAGGCGATGAGCAGTTCTTC. It yields the protein CASSQDQPPGDEQFF.

This sequence joins TRBV4-1 and TRBJ2-7, with 8 bases lining up with TRBD2. The CDR3 is 14 amino acids. The V gene's germline CDR1 is MGHRA and CDR2 YSYEKL. V shed 1 base, J shed 3 bases, and the junction held 2 bases outside the gene matches. The CDR3 DNA is TGCGCCAGCAGCCAAGCTCTAGCGGGCTACGAGCAGTACTTC. Its translation: CASSQALAGYEQYF.

The chain combines TRBV6-6 with TRBJ1-3; a possible D gene is TRBD1 (6 bases). CDR1 and CDR2 from the germline V gene are MNHNY and SVGAGI (reference sequence). With 7 bases removed from V and 3 bases from J, the gap between germline ends came to 19 bases. The CDR3 is 16 residues long. Written as DNA, the CDR3 is TGTGCCAGCACGAACCGGGGGAGGGGGTTTGGAAACACCATATATTTT. The encoded protein is CASTNRGRGFGNTIYF.

V usage is TRBV28 and J usage is TRBJ1-2; D is perhaps TRBD1 (6 bases). In germline, CDR1 is MDHEN, CDR2 SYDVKM. This CDR3 has 13 residues. V was clipped by 5 bases and J by 6 bases, with 13 bases between them. The CDR3, as DNA: TGTGCCAGCAGTACCACCCACAGGGATGGCTACACCTTC. Protein: CASSTTHRDGYTF.

The V and J genes are TRBV3-1 (or the pseudogene TRBV3-2) and TRBJ1-4; D is unclear. V lost 4 bases to trimming and J lost 10 bases, with 13 bases between them. CDR1 is LGHDT, CDR2 YNNKEL, per germline (reference sequence). This CDR3 is built from 13 residues. The CDR3 sequence: CASSPVVRGKLFF. The DNA of the CDR3 is TGTGCCAGCAGCCCCGTCGTTCGAGGAAAACTGTTTTTT.

The J gene is TRBJ1-1, the V gene TRBV3-1 (or the pseudogene TRBV3-2); D is ambiguous. Trimming cost V 1 base and J 5 bases, with 14 bases left between them. The germline V gene encodes CDR1 LGHDT and CDR2 YNNKEL (reference sequence). The CDR3 is 15 residues long. DNA for the CDR3: TGTGCCAGCAGCCAAGGGCTGGGGAGTTGGACTGAAGCTTTCTTT. This translates into CASSQGLGSWTEAFF.

The V call is TRBV5-1, the J call TRBJ1-4; maybe TRBD1 (5 bases). Germline assignment: CDR1 SGHRS and CDR2 YFSETQ. This CDR3 contains 13 residues. V was trimmed by 7 bases and J by 6 bases, leaving 13 bases between them. DNA for the CDR3: TGCGCCAGCGGTGGGGGAGGAGATGAAAAACTGTTTTTT. Residues: CASGGGGDEKLFF.

This clone has just a few counts. The chain uses TRBV5-8 and TRBJ2-3, with 9 bases that match TRBD1. The trim removed 3 bases at V and 1 base at J, leaving 6 bases unmatched. Germline lookup yields CDR1 SGHTS and CDR2 YDEGEE. This CDR3 contains 16 residues. CDR3 residues: CASSSGTGSGTDTQYF. CDR3 nucleotide sequence: TGTGCCAGCAGCTCCGGGACAGGGTCGGGCACAGATACGCAGTATTTT.

The genes are TRBV9 and TRBJ2-1, with 8 nucleotides matching TRBD2. Looked up from germline, CDR1 is SGDLS and CDR2 is YYNGEE. CDR3 size: 17 residues. J gave up 3 bases and V 0 bases, and 8 bases lay outside the gene matches. The CDR3 loop is CASSVAGLAVGYNEQFF. The CDR3 DNA follows: TGTGCCAGCAGCGTAGCCGGACTAGCAGTGGGCTACAATGAGCAGTTCTTC.

The genes are TRBV28 and TRBJ2-7, with D possibly being TRBD1 (5 bases). Trimming left V 1 base short and J 6 bases short, with 7 bases between. Germline assignment: CDR1 MDHEN and CDR2 SYDVKM. This CDR3 is 12 amino acids long. CDR3 sequence: CASSLSGSEQYF. In DNA form, the CDR3 reads TGTGCCAGCAGTTTATCAGGGTCCGAGCAGTACTTC.

This clone was found once. Here the CDR3 reads CAISESSGSYNEQFF. In nucleotides, the CDR3 is TGTGCCATCAGTGAGTCTAGCGGCTCCTACAATGAGCAGTTCTTC. The rearrangement uses TRBV10-3 and TRBJ2-1, with D possibly TRBD2 on 6 matching bases. The CDR3 is 15 residues long. Trimming removed 0 bases at V and 0 bases at J, with 6 bases between. Germline lookup yields CDR1 ENHRY and CDR2 SYGVKD.

The rearrangement uses TRBV5-5 and TRBJ2-2, with D tentatively TRBD2 (5 bases). The V and J ends lost 4 bases and 5 bases respectively, with 18 bases between them. Germline V gives CDR1 SGHKS, CDR2 YYEKEE (reference sequence). The CDR3 totals 16 residues. CDR3 sequence (DNA): TGTGCCAGCAGCCCCATGCCGGGGTTGGATACCGGGGAGCTGTTTTTT. Its translation is CASSPMPGLDTGELFF.

The chain couples TRBV6-1 to TRBJ2-6; possible D gene TRBD2, 5 bases. Germline CDR1 and CDR2: MNHNS and SASEGT. V gave up 0 bases and J gave up 0 bases, with 12 bases separating them. The CDR3 has 18 amino acids. This CDR3 reads CASSEAARRSSGANVLTF. CDR3 bases: TGTGCCAGCAGTGAAGCGGCGCGGAGGAGCTCTGGGGCCAACGTCCTGACTTTC.

The chain carries TRBV5-1 and TRBJ2-5, with D possibly matching TRBD2 (5 bases). The CDR3 covers 15 residues. CDR1 is SGHRS, CDR2 YFSETQ, per germline. V was trimmed by 4 bases and J by 1 base, leaving 14 bases between them. Here the CDR3 reads CASSLPNGVQETQYF. DNA for the CDR3: TGCGCCAGCAGCCTACCGAACGGGGTCCAAGAGACCCAGTACTTC.

The rearrangement uses TRBV7-2 and TRBJ2-2; 7 bases are shared with TRBD2. Germline V lookup: CDR1 SGHTA, CDR2 FQGNSA. V gave up 2 bases and J gave up 4 bases; unmatched junction bases: 16. The CDR3 has 19 amino acids. As DNA, the CDR3 is TGTGCCAGCAGCTTAAATCTTGGGGGAGGGCCGGGTGGCACCGGGGAGCTGTTTTTT. Its protein is CASSLNLGGGPGGTGELFF.

This chain links TRBV19 with TRBJ1-2; perhaps TRBD1 as D (5 bases). V lost 7 bases, J lost 7 bases, and 28 bases lay in between. There are 17 residues in the CDR3. CDR1 is LNHDA and CDR2 is SQIVND in the germline V gene (reference sequence). As DNA, the CDR3 is TGTGCCAGTAAAGTCCCCCCAGTTTCAAATCAGGGATCTGGCTACACCTTC. Its protein product is CASKVPPVSNQGSGYTF. The entire variable domain, with the rest obtained from reference TRBV19 and TRBJ1-2, is as follows: DGGITQSPKYLFRKEGQNVTLSCEQNLNHDAMYWYRQDPGQGLRLIYYSQIVNDFQKGDIAEGYSVSREKKESFPLTVTSAQKNPTAFYLCASKVPPVSNQGSGYTFGSGTRLTVV.

This clone appeared a single time. This chain joins TRBV6-5 and TRBJ2-7; D might be TRBD1 (5 bases). This CDR3 has 15 amino acids. Trimming cost V 3 bases and J 1 base, with 13 bases left between them. Germline CDR1 and CDR2: MNHEY and SVGAGI. CDR3 sequence (DNA): TGTGCCAGCAGTTATGCGACAGTCCAATCCTACGAGCAGTACTTC. The encoded protein is CASSYATVQSYEQYF.